This is a list of T cell receptor beta chains from one sample in a study of blood T cells in healthy people across ages. Via MiXCR, TCRdb re-called the 5' RACE reads, giving one row per CDR3 protein. The data hold about 640,000 distinct CDR3 sequences, with 58% observed a single time. The source material was blood. These receptors were collected from a man aged 55 to 70 in good health. Both conserved end residues are part of each CDR3. The order of the fields is clone size, V gene, J gene, D gene, CDR3 DNA, CDR3 protein. A D gene is named only where the DNA matches it firmly. Clone size is given for some rows only: seen once, a few or many times, or a class if the clone is expanded.

clone_size: NA
v_call: TRBV19
j_call: TRBJ2-4
d_call: TRBD1
cdr3_nt: TGTGCCAGTAGTGCTGACAGGGCCGACGCCAAAAACATTCAGTACTTC
cdr3_aa: CASSADRADAKNIQYF

clone_size: NA
v_call: TRBV4-2
j_call: TRBJ2-5
d_call: NA
cdr3_nt: TGTGCCAGCAGCCAAGAAATCGGGGGCTCGGAGACCCAGTACTTC
cdr3_aa: CASSQEIGGSETQYF

clone_size: NA
v_call: TRBV7-2
j_call: TRBJ2-1
d_call: TRBD2
cdr3_nt: TGTGCCAGCAGCCGGCGACTAGCGGTTAGCTCCTACAATGAGCAGTTCTTC
cdr3_aa: CASSRRLAVSSYNEQFF

clone_size: NA
v_call: TRBV27
j_call: TRBJ2-7
d_call: TRBD1
cdr3_nt: TGTGCCAGCACTCCATCCGGGACAGGGTCTGTCTACGAGCAGTACTTC
cdr3_aa: CASTPSGTGSVYEQYF

clone_size: NA
v_call: TRBV20-1
j_call: TRBJ1-2
d_call: NA
cdr3_nt: TGCAGTGCTCCGACAGACCCTAACTATGGCTACACCTTC
cdr3_aa: CSAPTDPNYGYTF

clone_size: NA
v_call: TRBV3-1
j_call: TRBJ2-1
d_call: TRBD1
cdr3_nt: TGTGCCAGCAGCCAAGAAGGGACAGGGTTTTACAATGAGCAGTTCTTC
cdr3_aa: CASSQEGTGFYNEQFF

clone_size: NA
v_call: TRBV20-1
j_call: TRBJ2-5
d_call: TRBD1
cdr3_nt: TGCAGTGCTCCCCGGACAGGGGGGGAAGAGACCCAGTACTTC
cdr3_aa: CSAPRTGGEETQYF

clone_size: NA
v_call: TRBV18
j_call: TRBJ2-3
d_call: NA
cdr3_nt: TGTGCCAGCTCAGTTCGGGGGGACACCACAGATACGCAGTATTTT
cdr3_aa: CASSVRGDTTDTQYF

clone_size: NA
v_call: TRBV20-1
j_call: TRBJ1-5
d_call: NA
cdr3_nt: TGCAGTGCTGGAGGGGGGAGCAATCAGCCCCAGCATTTT
cdr3_aa: CSAGGGSNQPQHF

clone_size: few
v_call: TRBV7-7
j_call: TRBJ2-5
d_call: NA
cdr3_nt: TGTGCCAGCAGCTTAAGTGGCCCCGCGTCAGGTCGAGAGACCCAGTACTTC
cdr3_aa: CASSLSGPASGRETQYF

clone_size: NA
v_call: TRBV29-1
j_call: TRBJ2-7
d_call: TRBD1
cdr3_nt: TGCAGCGTATCAGCCGGGACAGGGGGCGAGCAGTACTTC
cdr3_aa: CSVSAGTGGEQYF

clone_size: few
v_call: TRBV27
j_call: TRBJ1-2
d_call: NA
cdr3_nt: TGTGCCAGCAGTTTATCCCGGGTCAACTATGGCTACACCTTC
cdr3_aa: CASSLSRVNYGYTF

clone_size: NA
v_call: TRBV5-5
j_call: TRBJ2-1
d_call: NA
cdr3_nt: TGTGCCAGCAGCTTCCGGGACACCCGAAGTCAGCAGTTCTTC
cdr3_aa: CASSFRDTRSQQFF

clone_size: once
v_call: TRBV19
j_call: TRBJ2-5
d_call: NA
cdr3_nt: TGTGCCAGCACACAGGGAGCGGGAGAGACCCAGTACTTC
cdr3_aa: CASTQGAGETQYF

clone_size: few
v_call: TRBV27
j_call: TRBJ2-2
d_call: NA
cdr3_nt: TGTGCCAGCAGTTTGGGCGGGTCGACCGGGGAGCTGTTTTTT
cdr3_aa: CASSLGGSTGELFF

clone_size: NA
v_call: TRBV14
j_call: TRBJ2-7
d_call: NA
cdr3_nt: TGTGCCAGCGGACAGCGGGGATCGCTTGAGCAGTACTTC
cdr3_aa: CASGQRGSLEQYF

clone_size: NA
v_call: TRBV6-2/TRBV6-3
j_call: TRBJ2-1
d_call: TRBD2
cdr3_nt: TGTGCCAGCAGTTTGGGGGCTAGCGGGGGGGGTGGCTCCTACAATGAGCAGTTCTTC
cdr3_aa: CASSLGASGGGGSYNEQFF

clone_size: NA
v_call: TRBV20-1
j_call: TRBJ2-3
d_call: TRBD2
cdr3_nt: TGCAGTGCTAGAGATCCGGGACTAGCGGGGGTAACAGATACGCAGTATTTT
cdr3_aa: CSARDPGLAGVTDTQYF

clone_size: NA
v_call: TRBV6-5
j_call: TRBJ2-6
d_call: TRBD2
cdr3_nt: TGTGCCAGCAGTTACAGGACTAGCGGGGGTCTATACTCTGGGGCCAACGTCCTGACTTTC
cdr3_aa: CASSYRTSGGLYSGANVLTF

clone_size: NA
v_call: TRBV2
j_call: TRBJ2-2
d_call: NA
cdr3_nt: TGTGCCAGCAGGACTGGGGGTTTCGGGGAGCTGTTTTTT
cdr3_aa: CASRTGGFGELFF